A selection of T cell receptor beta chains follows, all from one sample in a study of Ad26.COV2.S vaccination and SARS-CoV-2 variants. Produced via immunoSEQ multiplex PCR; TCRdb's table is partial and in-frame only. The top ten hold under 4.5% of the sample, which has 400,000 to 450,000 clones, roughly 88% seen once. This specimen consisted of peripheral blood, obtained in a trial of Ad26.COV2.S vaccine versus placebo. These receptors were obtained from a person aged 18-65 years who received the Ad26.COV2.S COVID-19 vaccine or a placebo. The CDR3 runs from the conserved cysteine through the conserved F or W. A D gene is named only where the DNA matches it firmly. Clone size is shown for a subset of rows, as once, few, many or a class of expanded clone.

cdr3_nt: TGTGCCAGCATCACGCGACAGGGGGCGGCCAATGAGCAGTTCTTC; cdr3_aa: CASITRQGAANEQFF; j_call: TRBJ2-1; clone_size: -; v_call: TRBV7-9; d_call: TRBD1
cdr3_nt: TGCAGTGCTAGTAGGCACGAGTCGGAGACCCAGTACTTC; cdr3_aa: CSASRHESETQYF; j_call: TRBJ2-5; clone_size: -; v_call: TRBV20-1; d_call: -
cdr3_nt: TGTGCCAGCAGCTCGGACGTCGAGCAGTTCTTC; cdr3_aa: CASSSDVEQFF; j_call: TRBJ2-1; clone_size: -; v_call: TRBV11-3; d_call: -
cdr3_nt: TGTGCCAGCAGCCTGAGCGGGAGGGCTGGGGGCGGGGAGCTGTTTTTT; cdr3_aa: CASSLSGRAGGGELFF; j_call: TRBJ2-2; clone_size: -; v_call: TRBV7-8; d_call: TRBD2
cdr3_nt: TGTGCCAGCAGTGAGAGAGCAGATACGCAGTATTTT; cdr3_aa: CASSERADTQYF; j_call: TRBJ2-3; clone_size: -; v_call: TRBV2; d_call: -
cdr3_nt: TGTGCCAGCAGTACAGGGGGCGGTGGCACCGGGGAGCTGTTTTTT; cdr3_aa: CASSTGGGGTGELFF; j_call: TRBJ2-2; clone_size: -; v_call: TRBV2; d_call: TRBD1
cdr3_nt: TGTGCCAGCAGCTTGGGCTCGAAGGGGGAAGCTTTCTTT; cdr3_aa: CASSLGSKGEAFF; j_call: TRBJ1-1; clone_size: -; v_call: TRBV5-4; d_call: -
cdr3_nt: TGTGCCAGCAGGCTTCTATCGGGACTAGCGGGAGTTTCCGGGGAGCTGTTTTTT; cdr3_aa: CASRLLSGLAGVSGELFF; j_call: TRBJ2-2; clone_size: -; v_call: TRBV7-9; d_call: TRBD2
cdr3_nt: TGTGCCAGCAGCCCCCCCGACCCGAAGGAGACCCAGTACTTC; cdr3_aa: CASSPPDPKETQYF; j_call: TRBJ2-5; clone_size: -; v_call: TRBV9; d_call: -
cdr3_nt: TGTGCCAGCAGCTTAGTTATTGGCACTGAAGCTTTCTTT; cdr3_aa: CASSLVIGTEAFF; j_call: TRBJ1-1; clone_size: once; v_call: TRBV7-2; d_call: -
cdr3_nt: TGTGCCAGTAGTATATCTGGGGGACAACTAGCCAAAAACATTCAGTACTTC; cdr3_aa: CASSISGGQLAKNIQYF; j_call: TRBJ2-4; clone_size: -; v_call: TRBV19; d_call: -
cdr3_nt: TGCGCCAGCAGCTGGATCCCGCCGGGACAGGGGGGTTATAATGAAAAACTGTTTTTT; cdr3_aa: CASSWIPPGQGGYNEKLFF; j_call: TRBJ1-4; clone_size: -; v_call: TRBV5-1; d_call: TRBD1
cdr3_nt: TGTGCCAGCAGTTTACCGGACTACTACTACGAGCAGTACTTC; cdr3_aa: CASSLPDYYYEQYF; j_call: TRBJ2-7; clone_size: -; v_call: TRBV28; d_call: -
cdr3_nt: TGTGCCAGCAGTTCACCGGTTACAGGGAATTCACCCCTCCACTTT; cdr3_aa: CASSSPVTGNSPLHF; j_call: TRBJ1-6; clone_size: -; v_call: TRBV28; d_call: -
cdr3_nt: TGTGCCAGCAAACCGGGACTAGCGGAGGGCACAGATACGCAGTATTTT; cdr3_aa: CASKPGLAEGTDTQYF; j_call: TRBJ2-3; clone_size: -; v_call: TRBV28; d_call: TRBD2
cdr3_nt: TGTGCCAGCAGCTTAGGATTCAATGAGCAGTTCTTC; cdr3_aa: CASSLGFNEQFF; j_call: TRBJ2-1; clone_size: -; v_call: TRBV7-6; d_call: -
cdr3_nt: TGTGCAAGTCGCTTTAGCGGGAGCTCCTACAATGAGCAGTTCTTC; cdr3_aa: CASRFSGSSYNEQFF; j_call: TRBJ2-1; clone_size: -; v_call: TRBV12-2; d_call: -